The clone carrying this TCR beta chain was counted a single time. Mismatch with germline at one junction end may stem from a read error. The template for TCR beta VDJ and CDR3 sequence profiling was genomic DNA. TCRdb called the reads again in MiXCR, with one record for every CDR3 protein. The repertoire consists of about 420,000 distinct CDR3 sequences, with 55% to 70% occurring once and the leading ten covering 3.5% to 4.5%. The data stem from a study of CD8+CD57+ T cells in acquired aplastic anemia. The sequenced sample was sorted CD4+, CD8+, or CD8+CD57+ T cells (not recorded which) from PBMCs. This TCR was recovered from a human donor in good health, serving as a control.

In nucleotides, the CDR3 is TGCGCCAGCAGTGAGTCGGGACAGGTCGGCACCGGGGAGCCGTTTTTT. Residues: CASSESGQVGTGEPFF. The rearrangement uses TRBV10-2 and TRBJ2-2; 8 bases align to TRBD1. The CDR3 length is 16 residues. Germline V gene lookup returns CDR1 WSHSY and CDR2 SAAADI.